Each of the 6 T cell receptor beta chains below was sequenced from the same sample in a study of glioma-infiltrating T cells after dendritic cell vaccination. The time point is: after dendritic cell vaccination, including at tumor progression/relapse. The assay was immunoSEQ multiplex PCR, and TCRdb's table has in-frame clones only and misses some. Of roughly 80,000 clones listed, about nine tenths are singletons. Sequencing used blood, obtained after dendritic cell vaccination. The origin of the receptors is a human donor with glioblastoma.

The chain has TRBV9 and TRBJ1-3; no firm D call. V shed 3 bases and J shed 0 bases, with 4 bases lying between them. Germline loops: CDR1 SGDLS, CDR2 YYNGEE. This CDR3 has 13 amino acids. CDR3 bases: TGTGCCAGCAGCGATTACTCTGGAAACACCATATATTTT. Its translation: CASSDYSGNTIYF.

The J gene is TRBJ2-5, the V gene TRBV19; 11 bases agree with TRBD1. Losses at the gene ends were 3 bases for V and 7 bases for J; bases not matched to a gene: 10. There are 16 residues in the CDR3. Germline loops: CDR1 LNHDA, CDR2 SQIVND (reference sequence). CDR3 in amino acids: CASSINGQGAMATQYF. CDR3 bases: TGTGCCAGTAGTATTAACGGACAGGGGGCAATGGCGACCCAGTACTTC.

Here the CDR3 DNA reads TGTGCCTTGGGACTATCCCGAAACGAGCAGTACTTC. Translation: CALGLSRNEQYF. The chain carries TRBV30 and TRBJ2-5, with TRBD2 matching over 7 bases. The DNA end is more similar to TRBJ2-7, so the J call may be wrong. The CDR3 has 12 amino acids. Germline V lookup: CDR1 GTSNPN, CDR2 SVGIG (reference sequence).

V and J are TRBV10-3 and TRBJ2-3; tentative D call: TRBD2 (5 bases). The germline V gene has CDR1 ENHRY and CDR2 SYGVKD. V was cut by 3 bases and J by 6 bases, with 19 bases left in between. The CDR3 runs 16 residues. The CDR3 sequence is CAISDPPGNPKDTQYF. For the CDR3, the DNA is TGTGCCATCAGTGACCCGCCGGGGAACCCCAAGGATACGCAGTATTTT.

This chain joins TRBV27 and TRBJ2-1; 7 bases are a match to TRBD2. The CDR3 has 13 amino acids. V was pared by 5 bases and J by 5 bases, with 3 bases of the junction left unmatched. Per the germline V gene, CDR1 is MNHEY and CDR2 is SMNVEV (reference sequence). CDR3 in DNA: TGTGCCAGCAGTGCGGGACTAAACAATGAGCAGTTCTTC. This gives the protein CASSAGLNNEQFF.

The CDR3 here is CASSGGTDLNEAQFF. The CDR3 DNA reads TGTGCCAGCAGTGGAGGGACAGACCTTAATGAAGCGCAGTTCTTC. The chain combines TRBV6-1 with TRBJ2-1, with TRBD1 identical over 7 bases. Germline-derived CDR1 and CDR2 are MNHNS and SASEGT. There are 15 residues in the CDR3. J gave up 12 bases and V 4 bases, and 15 bases lay outside the gene matches.